The clone carrying this T cell receptor (beta chain) has only one observation. Random-hexamer reverse transcription was applied to about 0.45 to 1 ug RNA. Multiplex immunoSEQ PCR targeted 54 Vbeta and 13 Jbeta TCR beta segments. TCRdb re-analysed the immunoSEQ multiplex PCR reads in MiXCR, keeping a single row per CDR3 protein. There are some 150,000 distinct CDR3 sequences in the sample; about 95% occur only once, and roughly 0.16% lies in the top ten. The CDR3 extends over 14 amino acids. CDR1 and CDR2 (germline): LNHNV, YYDKDF (reference sequence). V gave up 4 bases and J gave up 5 bases, with 15 bases separating them. This entry belongs to a study of CD8 T cells in Susac syndrome. Across the study: Treatment at blood withdrawal was none, corticosteroids, or intravenous immunoglobulin alone in Susac syndrome patients.

Peripheral blood CD8+ and CD4+ T cells were profiled by TCR beta sequencing. Sequencing was performed on CD4+ T cells from PBMCs. The clonotype was recovered from a human donor with Susac syndrome. The V gene is TRBV15, the J gene TRBJ2-7; D is uncertain. DNA of the CDR3: TGTGCCACCAGCACTGGGCCAGGATTGGACGAGCAGTACTTC. It encodes CATSTGPGLDEQYF.